This T cell receptor beta chain was recorded in a study of technical replicates of blood from a handful of donors. A few counts support this clone. Some clones are missing from TCRdb's copy, which holds only in-frame ones; the method was immunoSEQ multiplex PCR. The sample carries approximately 15,000 clones, more than 80% recorded once. From germline, CDR1 is SNHLY and CDR2 FYNNEI. Trimming pared 6 bases from V and 1 base from J, leaving 6 bases between. The CDR3 covers 12 residues. What was sequenced was PBMCs. The receptor was derived from a human donor in good health. The V and J genes are TRBV2 and TRBJ1-2; D gene uncertain. The CDR3 protein is CASSRDNYGYTF. The CDR3 bases are TGTGCCAGCAGCCGGGATAACTATGGCTACACCTTC.